Listed below are T cell receptor beta chains from one sample, sequenced in a study of T cell repertoires in cytomegalovirus infection. TCRdb re-called the reads with MiXCR, one entry per CDR3 protein. The data hold a few hundred thousand distinct CDR3 sequences, with around two fifths observed a single time. Their antigens remain unidentified. Here the sequenced sample was cultured PBMCs, taken from culture after CMV antigen stimulation. These receptors were taken from a human donor in good health (CMV status not recorded). Some clones in this sample may be carry-over from other donors' samples. Both conserved end residues are part of each CDR3. A D gene is named only where the DNA matches it firmly. Clone size, where shown, is once, few, many, or a class for clones that have expanded.

>TRBV7-6|NA|13|NA|TRBJ1-4
CASTTGTNEKLFF
TGTGCCAGCACCACGGGGACTAATGAAAAACTGTTTTTT
>TRBV6-1|NA|15|TRBD1|TRBJ2-5
CASSEDRGYQETQYF
TGTGCCAGCAGTGAAGACAGGGGGTACCAAGAGACCCAGTACTTC
>TRBV7-2|few|12|NA|TRBJ2-3
CASRAAGDTQYF
TGTGCCAGCAGGGCGGCGGGAGATACGCAGTATTTT
>TRBV7-2|many|22|TRBD2|TRBJ2-3
CASSLENDGLAGILVSTDTQYF
TGTGCCAGCAGCTTAGAGAACGATGGACTAGCGGGAATACTGGTCTCCACAGATACGCAGTATTTT
>TRBV7-2|many|15|NA|TRBJ1-4
CASSLEGSANEKLFF
TGTGCCAGCAGCTTAGAAGGGTCGGCTAATGAAAAACTGTTTTTT
>TRBV19|NA|14|NA|TRBJ2-5
CASTSGDSVQTQYF
NA
>TRBV7-6|NA|11|NA|TRBJ1-1
CASQGNTEAFF
TGTGCCAGTCAGGGAAACACTGAAGCTTTCTTT
>TRBV6-5|few|14|NA|TRBJ2-1
CASSYSRPGREQFF
TGTGCCAGCAGTTACTCGAGGCCGGGAAGGGAGCAGTTCTTC
>TRBV20-1|NA|17|TRBD2|TRBJ2-3
CSARLRWASGRADTQYF
TGCAGTGCTAGACTTCGATGGGCTAGCGGGAGGGCCGATACGCAGTATTTT
>TRBV30|NA|12|NA|TRBJ1-1
CAWAGGYTEAFF
TGTGCCTGGGCCGGGGGCTACACTGAAGCTTTCTTT
>TRBV2|NA|16|NA|TRBJ2-1
CASSEALMGPTNEQFF
TGTGCCAGCAGTGAAGCGCTTATGGGACCAACCAATGAGCAGTTCTTC
>TRBV20-1|few|16|NA|TRBJ1-6
CSARFGPTALGSPLHF
TGCAGTGCTAGATTTGGCCCGACGGCTTTGGGTTCACCCCTCCACTTT
>TRBV2|NA|13|NA|TRBJ2-5
CASRDSGGETQYF
TGTGCCAGCAGGGATAGTGGAGGAGAGACCCAGTACTTC
>TRBV7-8|NA|17|NA|TRBJ2-6
CASSLQGIGSGANVLTF
TGTGCCAGCAGCTTGCAGGGAATAGGCTCTGGGGCCAACGTCCTGACTTTC
>TRBV7-8|NA|15|TRBD1|TRBJ2-7
CASSLAGTGSYEQYF
TGTGCCAGCAGCTTAGCGGGGACAGGGTCCTACGAGCAGTACTTC
>TRBV7-9|NA|15|NA|TRBJ2-1
CASSLLGGGEHEQFF
TGTGCCAGCAGCTTATTAGGCGGGGGCGAGCATGAGCAGTTCTTC
>TRBV3-1|few|16|TRBD2|TRBJ2-7
CASSQVKRGNPYEQYF
TGTGCCAGCAGCCAAGTGAAGCGGGGGAACCCCTACGAGCAGTACTTC
>TRBV12-3/TRBV12-4|NA|14|TRBD2|TRBJ2-7
CASSSQREGYEQYF
TGTGCCAGCAGTTCCCAGCGGGAGGGCTACGAGCAGTACTTC
>TRBV12-3/TRBV12-4|few|13|NA|TRBJ2-1
CASSTLRGNEQFF
TGTGCCAGCAGTACACTCCGGGGCAATGAGCAGTTCTTC
>TRBV6-1|few|15|TRBD1|TRBJ2-7
CASSGAGGISYEQYF
TGTGCCAGCAGTGGCGCAGGGGGCATCTCCTACGAGCAGTACTTC
>TRBV27|NA|16|NA|TRBJ2-1
CASSSIWAALSSEQFF
TGTGCCAGCAGTTCGATTTGGGCAGCCTTATCTAGCGAGCAGTTCTTC
>TRBV7-2|NA|13|NA|TRBJ1-2
CASSTRNRETYTF
TGTGCCAGCAGCACCCGAAACAGGGAAACATACACCTTC
>TRBV4-1|NA|15|NA|TRBJ2-5
CASSQGEGGAETQYF
TGCGCCAGCAGCCAAGGGGAAGGTGGGGCAGAGACCCAGTACTTC
>TRBV6-2/TRBV6-3|few|18|TRBD1|TRBJ1-1
CASRAYRGPNSMNTEAFF
TGTGCCAGCAGGGCATACAGGGGGCCAAATTCCATGAACACTGAAGCTTTCTTT
>TRBV7-2|few|15|NA|TRBJ1-1
CASSLYPTGTTEAFF
TGTGCCAGCAGCTTATACCCCACGGGGACCACTGAAGCTTTCTTT
>TRBV7-4|few|13|NA|TRBJ2-7
CASSLAEPYEQYF
TGTGCCAGCAGCTTAGCGGAGCCCTACGAGCAGTACTTC
>TRBV6-8|NA|13|NA|TRBJ1-2
CASSYSRAVSYTF
TGTGCCAGCAGTTACTCGAGGGCAGTCAGCTACACCTTC
>TRBV6-6|NA|17|TRBD2|TRBJ2-2
CASSQGLAGGLTGELFF
TGTGCCAGCAGCCAGGGACTAGCGGGGGGGCTTACCGGGGAGCTGTTTTTT
>TRBV19|NA|14|TRBD1|TRBJ1-2
CASSAGGRLYGYTF
TGTGCCAGTAGTGCAGGGGGACGGCTCTATGGCTACACCTTC